The present T cell receptor (beta chain) was sequenced within a study of monozygotic twins with inflammatory bowel disease. Germline lookup yields CDR1 MNHEY and CDR2 SVGEGT. The CDR3 sequence is 13 residues long. With the 5' RACE reads reprocessed, TCRdb shows one record per CDR3 protein and no DNA. The specimen's table records just under 45,000 distinct CDR3 sequences. Whole blood served as the source of total RNA, and no T cell sorting took place. The sample consisted of blood. The gene calls are TRBV6-2 or TRBV6-3 and TRBJ1-5; TCRdb reports TRBD1, a call that lacks DNA to check it against. This clonotype originated in a human donor with ulcerative colitis or Crohn's disease, or a healthy co-twin of an affected twin (not recorded which). The CDR3 loop is CASSYNSGQPQHF.